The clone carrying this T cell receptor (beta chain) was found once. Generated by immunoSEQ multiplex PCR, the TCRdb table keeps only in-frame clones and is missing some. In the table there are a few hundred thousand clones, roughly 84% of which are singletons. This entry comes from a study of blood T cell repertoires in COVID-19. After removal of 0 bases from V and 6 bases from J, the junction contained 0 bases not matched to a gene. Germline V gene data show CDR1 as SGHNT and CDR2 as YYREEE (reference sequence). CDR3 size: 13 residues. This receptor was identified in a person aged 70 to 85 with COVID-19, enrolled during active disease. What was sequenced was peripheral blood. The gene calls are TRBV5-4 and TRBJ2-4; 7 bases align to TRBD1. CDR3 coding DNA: TGTGCCAGCAGCTTGGGGGACAGAAACATTCAGTACTTC. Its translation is CASSLGDRNIQYF.